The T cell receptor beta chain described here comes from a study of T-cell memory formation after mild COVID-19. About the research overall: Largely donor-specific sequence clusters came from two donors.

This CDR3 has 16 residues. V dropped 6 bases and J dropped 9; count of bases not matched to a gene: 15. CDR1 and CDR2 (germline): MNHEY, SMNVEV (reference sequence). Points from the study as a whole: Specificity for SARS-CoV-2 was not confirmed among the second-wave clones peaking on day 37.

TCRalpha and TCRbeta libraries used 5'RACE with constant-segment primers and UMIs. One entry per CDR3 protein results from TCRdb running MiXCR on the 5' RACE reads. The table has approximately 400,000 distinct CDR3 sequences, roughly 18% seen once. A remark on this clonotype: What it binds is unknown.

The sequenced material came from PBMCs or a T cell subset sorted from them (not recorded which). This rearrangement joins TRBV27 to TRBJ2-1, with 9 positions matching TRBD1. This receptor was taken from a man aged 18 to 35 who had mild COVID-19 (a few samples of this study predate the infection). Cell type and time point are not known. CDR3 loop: CASSPTPTGQGSEQFF. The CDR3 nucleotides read TGTGCCAGCAGCCCTACCCCGACGGGACAGGGTAGTGAGCAGTTCTTC.